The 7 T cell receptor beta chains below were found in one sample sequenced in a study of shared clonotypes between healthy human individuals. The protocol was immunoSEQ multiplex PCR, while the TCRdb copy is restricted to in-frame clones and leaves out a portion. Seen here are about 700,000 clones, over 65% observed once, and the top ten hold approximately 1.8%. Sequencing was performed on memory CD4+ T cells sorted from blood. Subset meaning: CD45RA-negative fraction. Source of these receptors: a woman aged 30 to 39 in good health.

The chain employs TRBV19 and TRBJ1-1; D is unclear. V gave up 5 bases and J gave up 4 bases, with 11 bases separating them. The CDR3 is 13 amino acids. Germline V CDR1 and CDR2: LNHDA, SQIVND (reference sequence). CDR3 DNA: TGTGCCAGTAGTCTGGGTGAGAGCACTGAAGCTTTCTTT. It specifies CASSLGESTEAFF.

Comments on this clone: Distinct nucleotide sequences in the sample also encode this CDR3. The CDR3 DNA reads TGTGCCATCAGCGAAAGGGGTGGCACTGAAGCTTTCTTT. It codes for CAISERGGTEAFF. The genes are TRBV10-3 and TRBJ1-1; D may be TRBD1 (5 bases). V was cut by 6 bases and J by 4 bases, with 12 bases left in between. This CDR3 has 13 residues. The germline CDR1 and CDR2 sequences are ENHRY and SYGVKD.

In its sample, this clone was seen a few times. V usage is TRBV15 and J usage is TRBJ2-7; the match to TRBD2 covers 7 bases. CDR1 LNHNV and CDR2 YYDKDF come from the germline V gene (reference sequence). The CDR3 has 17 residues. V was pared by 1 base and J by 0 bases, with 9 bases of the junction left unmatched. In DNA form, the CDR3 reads TGTGCCACCAGCAGAGCCCACCTAACTAGCGACTCCTACGAGCAGTACTTC. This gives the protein CATSRAHLTSDSYEQYF.

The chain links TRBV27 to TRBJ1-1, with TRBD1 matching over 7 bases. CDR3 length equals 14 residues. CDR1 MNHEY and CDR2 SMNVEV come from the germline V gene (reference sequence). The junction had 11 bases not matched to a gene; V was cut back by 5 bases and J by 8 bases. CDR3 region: CASSPQGRGPEAFF. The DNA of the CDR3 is TGTGCCAGCAGTCCACAGGGGAGAGGTCCCGAAGCTTTCTTT.

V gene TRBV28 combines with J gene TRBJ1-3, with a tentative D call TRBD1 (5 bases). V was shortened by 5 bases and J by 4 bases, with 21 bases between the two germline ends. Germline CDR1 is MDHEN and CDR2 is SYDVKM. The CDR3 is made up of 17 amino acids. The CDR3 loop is CASSMVSSGGDGNTIYF. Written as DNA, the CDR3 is TGTGCCAGCAGTATGGTCTCGTCCGGAGGGGACGGAAACACCATATATTTT.

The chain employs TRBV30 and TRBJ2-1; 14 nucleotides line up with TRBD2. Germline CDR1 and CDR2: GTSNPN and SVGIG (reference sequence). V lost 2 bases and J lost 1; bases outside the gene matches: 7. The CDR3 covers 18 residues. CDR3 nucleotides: TGTGCCTGGAGTTCCGGGACTAGCGGGAGTTTTTCCTACAATGAGCAGTTCTTC. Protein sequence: CAWSSGTSGSFSYNEQFF.

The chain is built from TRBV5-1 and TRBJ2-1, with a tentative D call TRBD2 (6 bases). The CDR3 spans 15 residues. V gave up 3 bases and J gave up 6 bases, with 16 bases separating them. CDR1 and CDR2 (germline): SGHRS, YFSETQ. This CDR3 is CASSWGTGAINEQFF. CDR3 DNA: TGCGCCAGCAGCTGGGGGACTGGGGCTATCAATGAGCAGTTCTTC. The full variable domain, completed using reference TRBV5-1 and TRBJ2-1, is KAGVTQTPRYLIKTRGQQVTLSCSPISGHRSVSWYQQTPGQGLQFLFEYFSETQRNKGNFPGRFSGRQFSNSRSEMNVSTLELGDSALYLCASSWGTGAINEQFFGPGTRLTVL.